Listed below are T cell receptor beta chains from one sample, sequenced in a study of blood T cell repertoires in COVID-19. Sequenced by immunoSEQ multiplex PCR; TCRdb stores in-frame clones only, minus some. The sample consists of tens of thousands of clones, around 87% of them appearing once. Sequenced input: peripheral blood. These receptor sequences come from a human donor in a cohort sampled during active COVID-19. CDR3s leave out the opening cysteine and the closing phenylalanine or tryptophan.

v_call	cdr3_aa
TRBV10-3	AISVRETQY
TRBV7-9	ASSSGTAATNEKLF
TRBV3-1/TRBV3-2	ASSLGQIYSGNTIY
TRBV7-6	ASSLLKGRGIANTGELF
TRBV7-2	ASSSRQGARSGANVLT
TRBV19	ASGPRAGGTYNEQF
TRBV4-1	ASSHFSSSGNTIY
TRBV28	ASSILQGAPSGDTIY
TRBV7-8	ASSFDRNYGYT
TRBV6-6	ASSYGLPSANTEAF
TRBV6-6	ASSYGSGFDEQY
TRBV7-9	ASSLLALSGNTIY
TRBV5-5	ASSLDPLRQF
TRBV7-2	ASSKGTSYGYT
TRBV19	ASSRDRFAGELF
TRBV6-5	ASKEDRGHYGYT
TRBV2	ASWGGQGYSNQPQH
TRBV28	ASSLTQANEKLF
TRBV6-1	ASSEGGSLDKLF
TRBV9	ASSVGSLASYEQY
TRBV6-5	ASSYSGRVLS
TRBV7-9	ASSWTEGRGNNEQF
TRBV10-3	AISPSTSGGVGTQY
TRBV30	AWTYQGWGRAF
TRBV18	ASSLRAGTRLLGGYT
TRBV4-1	ASSQAAGQGLYEQY
TRBV7-2	ASSHRVLSGNTIY
TRBV6-5	ASSRQGLNTEAF
TRBV7-9	ASSDRTGASNQPQH
TRBV4-1	ASSQGRGKAVYEQY
TRBV30	AWTYLMETDTQY
TRBV25-1	ASSEGGLARVETQY
TRBV19	ASSIQGGSTEAF
TRBV7-3	ASSPLKSRQRKAF